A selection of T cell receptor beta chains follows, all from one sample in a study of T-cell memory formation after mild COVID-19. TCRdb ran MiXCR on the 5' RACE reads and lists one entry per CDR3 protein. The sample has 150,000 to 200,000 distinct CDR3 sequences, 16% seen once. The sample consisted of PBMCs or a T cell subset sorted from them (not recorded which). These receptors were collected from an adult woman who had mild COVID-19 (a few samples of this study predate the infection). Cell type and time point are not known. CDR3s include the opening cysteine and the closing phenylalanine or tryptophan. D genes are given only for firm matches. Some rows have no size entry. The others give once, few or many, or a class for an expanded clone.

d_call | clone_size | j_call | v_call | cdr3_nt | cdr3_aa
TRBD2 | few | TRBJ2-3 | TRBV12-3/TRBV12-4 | TGTGCCAGCAGAAAACTAGCGGGGGAGCCCACAGATACGCAGTATTTT | CASRKLAGEPTDTQYF
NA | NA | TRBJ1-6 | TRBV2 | TGTGCCAGCCTGGACTGGACTAATTCACCCCTCCACTTT | CASLDWTNSPLHF
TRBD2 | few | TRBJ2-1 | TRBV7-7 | TGTGCTAGCAGCCCGAGCCGAGCGGGGGGACACAATGAGCAGTTCTTC | CASSPSRAGGHNEQFF
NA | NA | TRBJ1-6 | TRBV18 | TGTGCCAGCTCACTTGGGACACTTTATAATTCACCCCTCCACTTT | CASSLGTLYNSPLHF
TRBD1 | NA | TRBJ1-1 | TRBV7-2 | TGTGCCAGCAGCCCAGGGGGCAGATTGAACACTGAAGCTTTCTTT | CASSPGGRLNTEAFF
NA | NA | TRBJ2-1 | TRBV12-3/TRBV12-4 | TGTGCCAGCAGACAGGGTTTTGGGGGTGAGCAGTTCTTC | CASRQGFGGEQFF
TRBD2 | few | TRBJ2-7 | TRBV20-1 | TGCAGTGCTAGGCGGGGGGGCCCCCACGAGCAGTACTTC | CSARRGGPHEQYF
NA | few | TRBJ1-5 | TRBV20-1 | TGCAGTGCTAGAGAGGGCAGCTTAAATCAGCCCCAGCATTTT | CSAREGSLNQPQHF
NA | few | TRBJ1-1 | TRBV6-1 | TGTGCCAGCAGTGAAGCGCCACCCTCGGGCACTGAAGCTTTCTTT | CASSEAPPSGTEAFF
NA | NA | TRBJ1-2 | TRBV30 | TGTGCCTGGAGTCCCTCGCCCTCCGTAGGCTACACCTTC | CAWSPSPSVGYTF
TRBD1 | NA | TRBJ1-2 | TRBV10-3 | TGTGCCATCAGTGAGATGACAGGGGGTGAAGGCTACACCTTC | CAISEMTGGEGYTF
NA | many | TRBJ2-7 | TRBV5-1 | TGCGCCAGCAGCTTGGAAGTGGGCTACGAGCAGTACTTC | CASSLEVGYEQYF
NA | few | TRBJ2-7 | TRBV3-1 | TGTGCCAGCAGCCGCAGAGCCTACGAGCAGTACTTC | CASSRRAYEQYF
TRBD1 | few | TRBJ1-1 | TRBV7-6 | TGTGCCAGCAGCCTAGGTCGGACAGGAGGGAACACTGAAGCTTTCTTT | CASSLGRTGGNTEAFF
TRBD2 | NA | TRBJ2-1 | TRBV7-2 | TGTGCCAGCAGCTTAGGACTAGCGGGATTGGGGTACAATGAGCAGTTCTTC | CASSLGLAGLGYNEQFF
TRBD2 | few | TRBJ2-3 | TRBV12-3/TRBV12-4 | TGTGCCAGCGGACCCTCACGGGCGGGAGGTACAGATACGCAGTATTTT | CASGPSRAGGTDTQYF
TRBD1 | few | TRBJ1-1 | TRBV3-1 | TGTGCCAGCAGCCAGGGACAGCCGAACACTGAAGCTTTCTTT | CASSQGQPNTEAFF
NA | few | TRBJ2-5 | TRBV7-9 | TGTGCCAGCACATCCCAAAACCAAGAGACCCAGTACTTC | CASTSQNQETQYF
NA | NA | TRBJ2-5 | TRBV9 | TGTGCCAGCAGCGGTGGGAGGGGGCTGGAGACCCAGTACTTC | CASSGGRGLETQYF
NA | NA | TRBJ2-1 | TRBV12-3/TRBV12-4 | TGTGCCAGCAGTTTAGCGGGGGGAAGCCTCAATGAGCAGTTCTTC | CASSLAGGSLNEQFF
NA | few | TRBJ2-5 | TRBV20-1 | TGCAGTGCTAGAAGGGGGGCCGGGGAGACCCAGTACTTC | CSARRGAGETQYF
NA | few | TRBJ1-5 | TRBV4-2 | TGTGCCAGCAGCCAAGGTCCGACTGAGATACAGCCCCAGCATTTT | CASSQGPTEIQPQHF
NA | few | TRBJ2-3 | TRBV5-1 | TGCGCCAGCAGCTCCGGGACTGGGGATACGCAGTATTTT | CASSSGTGDTQYF
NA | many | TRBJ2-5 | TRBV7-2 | TGTGCCAGCAGCTTAGTATCCCCAGACTCTTGGACCCAGTACTTC | CASSLVSPDSWTQYF
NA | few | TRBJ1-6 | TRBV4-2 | TGTGCCAGCAACCGTAGCCCGGGTTCCGAGAATTCACCCCTCCACTTT | CASNRSPGSENSPLHF
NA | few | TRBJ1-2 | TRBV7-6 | TGTGCCAGCAGCCCCAACCAAGGGAACTATGGCTACACCTTC | CASSPNQGNYGYTF
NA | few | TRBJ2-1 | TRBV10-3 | TGTGCCATCAGGACTTCGAGTGGGGAGAACAATGAGCAGTTCTTC | CAIRTSSGENNEQFF
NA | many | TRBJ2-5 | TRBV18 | TGTGCCAGCTCACCACGGTCGGGGGGACAAGGGCGAGAGACCCAGTACTTC | CASSPRSGGQGRETQYF
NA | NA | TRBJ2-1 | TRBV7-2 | TGTGCCAGCAGTCTAACAGGGTCAACCTACAATGAGCAGTTCTTC | CASSLTGSTYNEQFF
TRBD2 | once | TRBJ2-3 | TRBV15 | TGTGCCACCAGCAGAGATCGGGCTAGCGGACCAGATACGCAGTATTTT | CATSRDRASGPDTQYF
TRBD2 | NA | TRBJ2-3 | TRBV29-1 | TGCAGCGCTCAGGCCCTAGCGGCTAGCACAGATACGCAGTATTTT | CSAQALAASTDTQYF
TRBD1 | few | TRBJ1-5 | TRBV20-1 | TGCAGTGCTAGGGCCGATTACAGGGGGGTTAAGAATCAGCCCCAGCATTTT | CSARADYRGVKNQPQHF
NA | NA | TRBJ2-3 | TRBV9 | TGTGCCAGCAGCGCCACACTAGCTGTAACAGATACGCAGTATTTT | CASSATLAVTDTQYF
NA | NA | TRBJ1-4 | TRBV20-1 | TGCAGTGCCCGATCGGCGGGAGGGGAGCTCGGAGAAAAACTGTTTTTT | CSARSAGGELGEKLFF
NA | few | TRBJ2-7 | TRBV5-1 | TGCGCCAGCAGCTCCCCCGGGTCATACGAGCAGTACTTC | CASSSPGSYEQYF
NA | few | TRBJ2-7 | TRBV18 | TGTGCCAGCTCTCGTAGTACCGGACGGAATGCGGCGGGGGAGCAGTACTTC | CASSRSTGRNAAGEQYF
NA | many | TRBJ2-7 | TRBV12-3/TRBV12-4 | TGTGCCAGCAGTTTCGGGACCTCCTACGAGCAGTACTTC | CASSFGTSYEQYF
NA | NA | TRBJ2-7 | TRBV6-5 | TGTGCCACCACTGTAGGGGGGGAGCAGTACTTC | CATTVGGEQYF
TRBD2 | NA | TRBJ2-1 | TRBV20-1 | TGCAGTGCTAGAGATAGCGGGAGATCTTACAATGAGCAGTTCTTC | CSARDSGRSYNEQFF
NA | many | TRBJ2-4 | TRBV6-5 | TGTGCCACCAAGAAACAGGGAAGGGACATTCAGTACTTC | CATKKQGRDIQYF
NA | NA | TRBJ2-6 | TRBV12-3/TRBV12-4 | TGTGCCAGCAGTTTCCTTTTCGTTCAGGGTTCTGGGGCCAACGTCCTGACTTTC | CASSFLFVQGSGANVLTF
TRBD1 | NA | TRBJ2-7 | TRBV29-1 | TGCAGCGTTGATGGGGACAGGGGGCGCGAGCAGTACTTC | CSVDGDRGREQYF
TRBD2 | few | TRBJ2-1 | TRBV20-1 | TGCAGTGCTAGATGGAATAGCGGGAGTTACAATGAGCAGTTCTTC | CSARWNSGSYNEQFF
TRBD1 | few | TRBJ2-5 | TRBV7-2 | TGTGCCAGCAGCTTAACTGCAGGGGGTGGCGAGACCCAGTACTTC | CASSLTAGGGETQYF
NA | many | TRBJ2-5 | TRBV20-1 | TGCAGTGCTAGAGATCCTTGGGACTCAGGGGGAGAGACCCAGTACTTC | CSARDPWDSGGETQYF
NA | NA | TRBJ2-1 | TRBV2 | TGTGCCAGCAGGAGGACACCTGCCTACAATGAGCAGTTCTTC | CASRRTPAYNEQFF
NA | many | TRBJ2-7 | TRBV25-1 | TGTGCCAGCAGTGACGGCTACGAGCAGTACTTC | CASSDGYEQYF
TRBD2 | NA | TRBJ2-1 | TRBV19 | TGTGCCAGTAGTCCAACCCCCGGGCTAGCGGGAGTACAGTTCTTC | CASSPTPGLAGVQFF
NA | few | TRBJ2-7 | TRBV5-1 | TGCGCCAGCAGCTTGGAATCGGGGTCGGTGTCCTACGAGCAGTACTTC | CASSLESGSVSYEQYF
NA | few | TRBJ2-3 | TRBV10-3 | TGTGCCATCAGGAGGGGTAACACAGATACGCAGTATTTT | CAIRRGNTDTQYF
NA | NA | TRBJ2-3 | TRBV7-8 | TGTGCCAGCAGCTTAAGTGCCGTACTGGGATCGGGTACGCAGTATTTT | CASSLSAVLGSGTQYF
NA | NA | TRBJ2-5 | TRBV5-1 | TGCGCCAGCAGCTTGGAGGGGGGCCCCCAAGAGACCCAGTACTTC | CASSLEGGPQETQYF
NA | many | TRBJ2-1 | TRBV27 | TGTGCCAGCAGTTTCCACAATGAGCAGTTCTTC | CASSFHNEQFF
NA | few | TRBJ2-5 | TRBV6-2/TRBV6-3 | TGTGCCAGCAGTTATCGGCTCTTCCAAGAGACCCAGTACTTC | CASSYRLFQETQYF
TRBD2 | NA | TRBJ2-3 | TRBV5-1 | TGCGCCAGCAGCACCGGGGGGTACGATACGCAGTATTTT | CASSTGGYDTQYF
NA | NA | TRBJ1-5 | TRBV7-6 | TGTGCCAGCAGCGCAGGGGATTTTCAGCCCCAGCATTTT | CASSAGDFQPQHF
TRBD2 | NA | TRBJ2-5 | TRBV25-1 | TGTGCCAGCAGTGAATATGGGACTAGCGAAGAGACCCAGTACTTC | CASSEYGTSEETQYF
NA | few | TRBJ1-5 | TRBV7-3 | TGTGCCAGCAGCGTCAGAGGGGGTCAGCCCCAGCATTTT | CASSVRGGQPQHF
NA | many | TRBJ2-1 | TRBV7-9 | TGTGCCAGCAGCCCGTCCCGGGGCACACACAATGAGCAGTTCTTC | CASSPSRGTHNEQFF